The entry below gives a single T cell receptor beta chain sequence along with its context. Its target is unknown. The record originates from a study of shared clonotypes between healthy human individuals. At the level of the study: The study used three CD4 naive, three CD4 memory, two CD8 naive and one CD8 memory plate per donor.

Terminally differentiated effector memory CD45RA+ cells were left out of the naive CD8 fraction, which was CD45RO-negative and positively selected for CCR7. Repertoires were generated with immunoSEQ multiplex PCR, while TCRdb's copy carries only in-frame clones and drops some. The data show about 820,000 clones, 80% to 95% seen once. CDR1 is GTSNPN, CDR2 SVGIG, per germline (reference sequence). The CDR3 is 14 residues long. V was clipped by 0 bases and J by 7 bases, with 13 bases between them. General study points: Among donors, the sharing of clonotypes was expected to be influenced by sequencing depth. On the whole, naive subsets had larger estimated richness than memory subsets had. Sharing across several donors was seen in roughly 5% of naive CD4 clonotypes.

This sequence originates from a young man in good health. The V and J genes are TRBV30 and TRBJ1-5, with a tentative D call TRBD1 (5 bases). The material sequenced was naive CD8+ T cells sorted from blood. The CDR3 sequence is CAWSVTGAGQPQHF. The CDR3, as DNA: TGTGCCTGGAGTGTGACCGGGGCCGGGCAGCCCCAGCATTTT.